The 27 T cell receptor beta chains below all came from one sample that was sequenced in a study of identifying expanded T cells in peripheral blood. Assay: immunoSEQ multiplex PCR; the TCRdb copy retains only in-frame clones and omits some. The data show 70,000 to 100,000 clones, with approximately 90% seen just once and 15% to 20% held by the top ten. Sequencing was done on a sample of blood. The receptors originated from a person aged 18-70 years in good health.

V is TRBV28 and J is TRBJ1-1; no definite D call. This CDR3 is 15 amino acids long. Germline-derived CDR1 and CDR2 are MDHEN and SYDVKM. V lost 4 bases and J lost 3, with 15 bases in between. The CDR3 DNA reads TGTGCCAGCAGTTCCTTTGCCCGGCGGGACACTGAAGCTTTCTTT. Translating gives CASSSFARRDTEAFF.

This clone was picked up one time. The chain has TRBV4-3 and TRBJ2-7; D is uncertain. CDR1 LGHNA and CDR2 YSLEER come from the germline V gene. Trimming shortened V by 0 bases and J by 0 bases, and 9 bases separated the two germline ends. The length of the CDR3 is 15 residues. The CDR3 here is CASSQDGGSSYEQYF. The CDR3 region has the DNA TGCGCCAGCAGCCAAGATGGCGGCAGCTCCTACGAGCAGTACTTC.

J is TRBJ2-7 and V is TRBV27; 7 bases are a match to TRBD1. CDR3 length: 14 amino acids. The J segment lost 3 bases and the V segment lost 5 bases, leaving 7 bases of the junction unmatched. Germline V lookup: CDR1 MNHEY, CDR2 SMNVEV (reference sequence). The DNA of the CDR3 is TGTGCCAGCAGTCCGGGACAGAGTAACTACGAGCAGTACTTC. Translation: CASSPGQSNYEQYF.

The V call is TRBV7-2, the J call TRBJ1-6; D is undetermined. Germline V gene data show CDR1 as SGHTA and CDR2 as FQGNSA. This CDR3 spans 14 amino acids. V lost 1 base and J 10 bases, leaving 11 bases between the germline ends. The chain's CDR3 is CASSLVRDRSPLHF. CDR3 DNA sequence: TGTGCCAGCAGCTTAGTACGGGATCGCTCACCCCTCCACTTT.

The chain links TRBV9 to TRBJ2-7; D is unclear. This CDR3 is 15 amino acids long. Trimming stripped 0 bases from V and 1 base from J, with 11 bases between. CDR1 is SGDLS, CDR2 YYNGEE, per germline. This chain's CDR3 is CASSVAADESYEQYF. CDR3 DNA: TGTGCCAGCAGCGTAGCGGCAGACGAGTCCTACGAGCAGTACTTC.

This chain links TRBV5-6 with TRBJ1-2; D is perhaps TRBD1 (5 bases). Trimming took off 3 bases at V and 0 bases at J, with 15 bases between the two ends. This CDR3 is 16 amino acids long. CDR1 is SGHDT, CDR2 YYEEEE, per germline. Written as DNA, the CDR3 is TGTGCCAGCAGCTCCCTTCGGGGGAACGCTAACTATGGCTACACCTTC. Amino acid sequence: CASSSLRGNANYGYTF.

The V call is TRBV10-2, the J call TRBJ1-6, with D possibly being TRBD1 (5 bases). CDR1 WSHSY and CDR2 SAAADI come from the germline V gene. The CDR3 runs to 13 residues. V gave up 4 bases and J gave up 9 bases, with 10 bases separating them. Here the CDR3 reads CASSGQGVSPLHF. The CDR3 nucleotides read TGCGCCAGCAGTGGGCAGGGAGTTTCACCCCTCCACTTT.

DNA for the CDR3: TGTGCCAGCAGCTTCTGGACAGGGCTCACCGGGGAGCTGTTTTTT. This gives the protein CASSFWTGLTGELFF. The chain is built from TRBV5-6 and TRBJ2-2; 8 nucleotides line up with TRBD1. The junction had 4 bases not matched to a gene; V was cut back by 2 bases and J by 4 bases. The CDR3 runs 15 residues. CDR1 and CDR2 from the germline V gene are SGHDT and YYEEEE.

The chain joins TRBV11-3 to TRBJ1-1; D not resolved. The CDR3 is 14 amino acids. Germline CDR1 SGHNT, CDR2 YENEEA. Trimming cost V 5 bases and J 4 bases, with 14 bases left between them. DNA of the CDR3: TGTGCCAGCAGCCCAGGCGGCTGGAGCACTGAAGCTTTCTTT. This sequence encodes CASSPGGWSTEAFF.

The CDR3 protein is CASSYPPGQGNGLFF. CDR3 DNA: TGTGCCAGCAGTTACCCGCCGGGACAGGGGAATGGGCTGTTTTTT. The genes are TRBV6-6 and TRBJ2-2, with TRBD1 identical over 10 bases. This CDR3 has 15 amino acids. The germline gives CDR1 MNHNY, CDR2 SVGAGI (reference sequence). J gave up 13 bases and V 2 bases, and 10 bases lay outside the gene matches.

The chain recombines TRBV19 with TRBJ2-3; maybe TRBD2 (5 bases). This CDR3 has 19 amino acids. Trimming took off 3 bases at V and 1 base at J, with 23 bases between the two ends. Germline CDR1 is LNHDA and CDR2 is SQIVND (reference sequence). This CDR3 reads CASSIQASALAPRTDTQYF. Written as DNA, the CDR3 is TGTGCCAGTAGTATTCAGGCGTCGGCCCTAGCCCCTCGCACAGATACGCAGTATTTT.

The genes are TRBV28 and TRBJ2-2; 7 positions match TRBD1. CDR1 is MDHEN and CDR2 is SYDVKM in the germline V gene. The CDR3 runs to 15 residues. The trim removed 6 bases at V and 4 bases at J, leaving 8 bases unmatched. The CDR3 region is CASSVWDSGTGELFF. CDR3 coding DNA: TGTGCCAGCAGCGTATGGGACAGCGGCACCGGGGAGCTGTTTTTT.

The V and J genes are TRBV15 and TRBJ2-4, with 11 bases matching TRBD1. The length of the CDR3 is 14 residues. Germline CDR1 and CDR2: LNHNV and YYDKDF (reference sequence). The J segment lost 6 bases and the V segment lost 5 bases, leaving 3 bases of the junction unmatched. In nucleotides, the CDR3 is TGTGCCACCAGCGGGGGACAGGGGGTAAACATTCAGTACTTC. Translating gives CATSGGQGVNIQYF.

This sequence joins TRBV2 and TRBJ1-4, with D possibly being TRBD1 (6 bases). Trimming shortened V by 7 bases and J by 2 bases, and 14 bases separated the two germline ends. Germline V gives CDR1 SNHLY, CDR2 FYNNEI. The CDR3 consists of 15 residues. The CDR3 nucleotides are TGTGCCAGCAAAACAGGGCTCGGGACTAATGAAAAACTGTTTTTT. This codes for CASKTGLGTNEKLFF.

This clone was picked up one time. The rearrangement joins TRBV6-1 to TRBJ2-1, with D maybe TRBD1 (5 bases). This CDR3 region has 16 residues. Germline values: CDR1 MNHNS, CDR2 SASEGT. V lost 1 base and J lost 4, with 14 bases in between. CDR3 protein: CASSEVILGAYNEQFF. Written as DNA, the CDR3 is TGTGCCAGCAGTGAAGTTATCTTAGGGGCTTACAATGAGCAGTTCTTC.

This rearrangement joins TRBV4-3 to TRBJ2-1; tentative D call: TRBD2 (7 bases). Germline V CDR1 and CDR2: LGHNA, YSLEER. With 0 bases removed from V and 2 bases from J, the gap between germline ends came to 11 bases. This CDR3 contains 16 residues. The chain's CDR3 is CASSQDAGGPYNEQFF. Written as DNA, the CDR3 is TGCGCCAGCAGCCAAGATGCCGGGGGGCCCTACAATGAGCAGTTCTTC.

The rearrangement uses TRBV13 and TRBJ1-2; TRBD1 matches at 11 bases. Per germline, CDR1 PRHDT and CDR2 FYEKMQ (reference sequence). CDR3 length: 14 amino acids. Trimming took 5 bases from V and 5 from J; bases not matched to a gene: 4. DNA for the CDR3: TGTGCCAGCAGCACCGGGACAGGGGGATATGGCTACACCTTC. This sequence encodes CASSTGTGGYGYTF.

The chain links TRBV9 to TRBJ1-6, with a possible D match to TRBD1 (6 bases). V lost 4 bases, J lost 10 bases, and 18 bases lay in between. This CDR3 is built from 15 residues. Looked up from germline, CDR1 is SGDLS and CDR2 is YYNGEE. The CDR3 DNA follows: TGTGCCAGCAGCTTACAGGGTTTGGAAGGCTCACCCCTCCACTTT. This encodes CASSLQGLEGSPLHF. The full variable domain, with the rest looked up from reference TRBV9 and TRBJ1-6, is DSGVTQTPKHLITATGQRVTLRCSPRSGDLSVYWYQQSLDQGLQFLIQYYNGEERAKGNILERFSAQQFPDLHSELNLSSLELGDSALYFCASSLQGLEGSPLHFGNGTRLTVT.

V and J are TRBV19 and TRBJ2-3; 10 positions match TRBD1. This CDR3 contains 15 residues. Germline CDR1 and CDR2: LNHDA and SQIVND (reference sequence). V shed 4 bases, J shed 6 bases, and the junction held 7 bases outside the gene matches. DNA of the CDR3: TGTGCCAGTAGTAGGAAGCCGGGACAGGGGGATACGCAGTATTTT. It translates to CASSRKPGQGDTQYF.

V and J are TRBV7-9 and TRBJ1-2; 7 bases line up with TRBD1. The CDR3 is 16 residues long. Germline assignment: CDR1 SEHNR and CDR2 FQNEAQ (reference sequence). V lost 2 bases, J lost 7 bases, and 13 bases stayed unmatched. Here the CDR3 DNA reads TGTGCCAGCAGCTTACCTTGGACAGGCTCGAGGCGTGGCTACACCTTC. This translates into CASSLPWTGSRRGYTF.

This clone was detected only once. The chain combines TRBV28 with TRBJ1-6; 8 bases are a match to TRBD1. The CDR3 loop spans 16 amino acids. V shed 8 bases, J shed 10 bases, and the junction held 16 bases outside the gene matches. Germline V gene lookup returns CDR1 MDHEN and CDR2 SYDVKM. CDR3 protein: CASGTLGTGKGSPLHF. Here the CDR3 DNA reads TGTGCCAGCGGGACTCTTGGGACAGGTAAAGGATCACCCCTCCACTTT.

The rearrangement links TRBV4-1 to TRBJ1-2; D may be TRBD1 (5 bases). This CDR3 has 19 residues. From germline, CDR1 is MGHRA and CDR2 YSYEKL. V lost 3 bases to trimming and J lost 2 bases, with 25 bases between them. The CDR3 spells CASSQLGLGLKGPNYGYTF. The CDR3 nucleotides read TGCGCCAGCAGCCAGCTGGGGTTGGGGCTCAAGGGGCCAAACTATGGCTACACCTTC.

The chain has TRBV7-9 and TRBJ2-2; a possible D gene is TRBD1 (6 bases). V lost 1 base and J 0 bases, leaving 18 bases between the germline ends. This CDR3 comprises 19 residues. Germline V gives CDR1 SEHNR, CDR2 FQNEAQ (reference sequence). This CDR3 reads CASSLGTHLDSPNTGELFF. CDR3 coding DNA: TGTGCCAGCAGCTTAGGAACCCATTTGGACAGTCCGAACACCGGGGAGCTGTTTTTT. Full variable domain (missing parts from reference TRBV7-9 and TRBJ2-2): DTGVSQNPRHKITKRGQNVTFRCDPISEHNRLYWYRQTLGQGPEFLTYFQNEAQLEKSRLLSDRFSAERPKGSFSTLEIQRTEQGDSAMYLCASSLGTHLDSPNTGELFFGEGSRLTVL.

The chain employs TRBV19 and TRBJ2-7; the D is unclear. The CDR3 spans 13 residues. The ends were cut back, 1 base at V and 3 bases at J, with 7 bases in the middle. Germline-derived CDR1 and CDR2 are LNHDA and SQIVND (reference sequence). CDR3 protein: CASSIGPGYEQYF. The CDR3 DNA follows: TGTGCCAGTAGTATAGGACCAGGCTACGAGCAGTACTTC.

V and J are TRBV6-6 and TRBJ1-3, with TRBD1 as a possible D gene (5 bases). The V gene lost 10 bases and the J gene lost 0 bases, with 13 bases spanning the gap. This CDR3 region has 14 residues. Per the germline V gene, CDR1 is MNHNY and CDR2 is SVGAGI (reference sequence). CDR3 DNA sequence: TGTGCCACCTTAAAAGGGGACTCTGGAAACACCATATATTTT. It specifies CATLKGDSGNTIYF.

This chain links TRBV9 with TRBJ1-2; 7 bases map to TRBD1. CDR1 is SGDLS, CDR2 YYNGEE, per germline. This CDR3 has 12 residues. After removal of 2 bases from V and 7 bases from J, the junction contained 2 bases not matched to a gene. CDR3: CASSVTGVGYTF. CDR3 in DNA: TGTGCCAGCAGCGTCACAGGGGTTGGCTACACCTTC.

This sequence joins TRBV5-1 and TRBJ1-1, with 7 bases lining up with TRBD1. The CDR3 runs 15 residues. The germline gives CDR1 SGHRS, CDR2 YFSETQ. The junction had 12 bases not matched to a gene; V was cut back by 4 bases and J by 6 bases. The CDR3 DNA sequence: TGCGCCAGCAGCCCGGGACAGCTCTCAACGGCTGAAGCTTTCTTT. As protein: CASSPGQLSTAEAFF.